This T cell receptor (beta chain) was observed in a study of blood T cell repertoires in COVID-19. About the study: Some COVID-19 samples were acute and others convalescent; all came from the United States, Italy and Spain. T cells, B-cell-depleted T cells, or PBMCs provided the cDNA or gDNA that served as material.

Original methodology: Estimation of nucleated cell counts was performed using reference gene primer amplification. The data were produced by immunoSEQ multiplex PCR, yet TCRdb's version contains in-frame clones alone and is incomplete. From that table come the V and J calls and clone size; the DNA was used to work out D and trimming. The sample yields about 89,000 clones, around 90% seen once. The sample consisted of peripheral blood. The sequence came from a male donor with acute or convalescent COVID-19.

This CDR3 is CASSPGQGQETQYF. The CDR3 region has the DNA TGTGCCAGCAGCCCGGGACAGGGACAAGAGACCCAGTACTTC. The chain couples TRBV3-1 (or the pseudogene TRBV3-2) to TRBJ2-5; 9 bases line up with TRBD1. The J segment lost 2 bases and the V segment lost 4 bases, leaving 2 bases of the junction unmatched. CDR1 and CDR2 from the germline V gene are LGHDT and YNNKEL (reference sequence). The CDR3 extends over 14 amino acids.